The TCR beta chain under discussion was sequenced for a study of T-cell memory formation after mild COVID-19. V was trimmed by 1 base and J by 4 bases, leaving 10 bases between them. The germline V gene encodes CDR1 SGHRS and CDR2 YFSETQ. This CDR3 has 14 amino acids. Study findings and constraints: The pre-infection memory compartment contained some responding clones, suggesting cross-reactive memory joined. The SARS-CoV-2 specificity of second-wave clones reaching peak at day 37 remained unverified.

TCRdb processed the 5' RACE reads anew with MiXCR; each CDR3 protein has one entry. In the table there are about 290,000 distinct CDR3 sequences, roughly 18% of which are singletons. This clonotype turned up a few times. Antigen specificity is unknown. The clonotype originates from a man aged 18 to 29 who had mild COVID-19 (a few samples of this study predate the infection). Cell type and time point are not known. The V call is TRBV5-1, the J call TRBJ2-3; perhaps TRBD1 as D (5 bases). The sequenced sample consisted of PBMCs or a T cell subset sorted from them (not recorded which). The CDR3 spells CASSLLGPADTQYF. The CDR3 DNA follows: TGCGCCAGCAGCTTGTTGGGGCCTGCAGATACGCAGTATTTT.